The subject of this entry is one TCR beta chain. The antigen remains unidentified. This table comes from immunoSEQ multiplex PCR, and its TCRdb copy is limited to in-frame clones, with some not included. The sample yields roughly 64,000 clones, approximately 85% seen once. This record belongs to a study of OX40 agonist ivuxolimab in advanced cancers. About the research overall: Partial responses were achieved by three patients: one hepatocellular carcinoma, two cutaneous melanoma. Overall study results and limits: Some patients without response likewise showed low normalized clonal expansion.

This CDR3 has 15 amino acids. V was pared by 5 bases and J by 0 bases, with 11 bases between. Germline V gene lookup returns CDR1 SGHRS and CDR2 YFSETQ. The sample was CD4+ or CD8+ T cells sorted from blood, taken in a trial of the OX40 agonist ivuxolimab. The receptor's source is an adult with an advanced solid tumor such as melanoma, head and neck, liver or kidney cancer. This chain uses TRBV5-1 with TRBJ2-2, with D perhaps given as TRBD1 or TRBD2 (5 bases each). This chain's CDR3 is CASRLGTSNTGELFF. The CDR3 DNA reads as TGCGCCAGCAGGTTAGGGACGTCGAACACCGGGGAGCTGTTTTTT.